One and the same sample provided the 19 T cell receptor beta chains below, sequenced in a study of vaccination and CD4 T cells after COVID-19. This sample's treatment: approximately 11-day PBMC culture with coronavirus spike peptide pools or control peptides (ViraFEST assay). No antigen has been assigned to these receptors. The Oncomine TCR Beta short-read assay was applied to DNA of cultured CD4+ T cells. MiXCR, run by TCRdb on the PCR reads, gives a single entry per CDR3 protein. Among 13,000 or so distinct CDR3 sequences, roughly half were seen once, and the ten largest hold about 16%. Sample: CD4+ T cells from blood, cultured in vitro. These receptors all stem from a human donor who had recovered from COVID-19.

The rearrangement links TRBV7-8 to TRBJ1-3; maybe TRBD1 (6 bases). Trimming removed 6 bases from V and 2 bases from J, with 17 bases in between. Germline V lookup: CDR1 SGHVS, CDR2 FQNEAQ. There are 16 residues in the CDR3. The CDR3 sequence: CASSQDRPTTGNTIYF. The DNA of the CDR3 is TGTGCCAGCAGTCAGGACAGACCGACAACTGGAAACACCATATATTTT.

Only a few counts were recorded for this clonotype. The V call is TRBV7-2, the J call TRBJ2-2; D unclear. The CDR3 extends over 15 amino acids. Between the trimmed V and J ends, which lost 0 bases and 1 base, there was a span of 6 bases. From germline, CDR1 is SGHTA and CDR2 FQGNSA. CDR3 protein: CASSLAPLNTGELFF. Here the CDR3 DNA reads TGTGCCAGCAGCTTAGCGCCGTTGAACACCGGGGAGCTGTTTTTT.

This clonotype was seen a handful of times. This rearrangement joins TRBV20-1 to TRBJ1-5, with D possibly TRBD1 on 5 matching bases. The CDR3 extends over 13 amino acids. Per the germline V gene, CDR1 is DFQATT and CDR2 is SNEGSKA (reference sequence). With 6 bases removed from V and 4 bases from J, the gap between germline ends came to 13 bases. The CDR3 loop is CSARSTGNQPQHF. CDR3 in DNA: TGCAGTGCCCGATCCACAGGAAATCAGCCCCAGCATTTT.

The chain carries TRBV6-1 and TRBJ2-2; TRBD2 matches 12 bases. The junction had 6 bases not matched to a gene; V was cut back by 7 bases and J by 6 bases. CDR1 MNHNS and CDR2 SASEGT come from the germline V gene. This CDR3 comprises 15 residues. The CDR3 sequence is CASKTSGSWSGELFF. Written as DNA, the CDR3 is TGTGCCAGCAAGACTAGCGGGAGCTGGTCCGGGGAGCTGTTTTTT.

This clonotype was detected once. Here the CDR3 reads CASSADRNTEAFF. The CDR3 nucleotides are TGCGCCAGCAGTGCGGATAGGAACACTGAAGCTTTCTTT. This chain links TRBV10-1 with TRBJ1-1; D remains ambiguous. Per the germline V gene, CDR1 is WNHNN and CDR2 is SYGVQD (reference sequence). Trimming left V 4 bases short and J 1 base short, with 7 bases between. There are 13 residues in the CDR3.

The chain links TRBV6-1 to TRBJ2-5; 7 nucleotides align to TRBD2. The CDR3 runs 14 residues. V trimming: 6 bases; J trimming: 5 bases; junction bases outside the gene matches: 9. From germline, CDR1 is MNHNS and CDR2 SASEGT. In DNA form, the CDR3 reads TGTGCCAGCAGCCAGGGCGGGAGATGGGAGACCCAGTACTTC. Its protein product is CASSQGGRWETQYF.

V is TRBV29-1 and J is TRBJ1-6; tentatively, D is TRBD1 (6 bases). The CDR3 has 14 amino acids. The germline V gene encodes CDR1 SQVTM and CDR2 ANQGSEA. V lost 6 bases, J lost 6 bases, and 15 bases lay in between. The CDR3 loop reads CSVVLGAGNSPLHF. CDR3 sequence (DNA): TGCAGCGTGGTTTTGGGGGCGGGTAATTCACCCCTCCACTTT.

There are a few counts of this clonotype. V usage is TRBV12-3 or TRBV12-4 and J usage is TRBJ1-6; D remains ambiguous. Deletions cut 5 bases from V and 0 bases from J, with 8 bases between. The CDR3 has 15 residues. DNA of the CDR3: TGTGCCAGCAGTCCCGGGCCCTCCTATAATTCACCCCTCCACTTT. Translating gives CASSPGPSYNSPLHF.

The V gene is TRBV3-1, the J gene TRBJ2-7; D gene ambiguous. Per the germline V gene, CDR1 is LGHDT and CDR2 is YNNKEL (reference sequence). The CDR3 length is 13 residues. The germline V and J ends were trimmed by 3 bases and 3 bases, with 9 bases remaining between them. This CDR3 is CASSHILSYEQYF. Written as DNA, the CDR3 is TGTGCCAGCAGCCATATCCTGAGCTACGAGCAGTACTTC.

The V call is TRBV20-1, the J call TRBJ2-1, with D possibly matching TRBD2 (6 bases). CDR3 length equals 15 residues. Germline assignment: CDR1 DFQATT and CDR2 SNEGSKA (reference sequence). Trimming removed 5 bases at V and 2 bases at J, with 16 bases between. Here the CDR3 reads CSAPGLSPPYNEQFF. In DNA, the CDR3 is TGCAGTGCTCCCGGACTATCTCCGCCCTACAATGAGCAGTTCTTC.

For the CDR3, the DNA is TGTGCCAGTAGTAACTGGCTTGGCTACACCTTC. Protein: CASSNWLGYTF. The V call is TRBV19, the J call TRBJ1-2; D unclear. V was pared by 4 bases and J by 7 bases, with 7 bases between. The CDR3 is 11 amino acids. CDR1 and CDR2 from the germline V gene are LNHDA and SQIVND (reference sequence).

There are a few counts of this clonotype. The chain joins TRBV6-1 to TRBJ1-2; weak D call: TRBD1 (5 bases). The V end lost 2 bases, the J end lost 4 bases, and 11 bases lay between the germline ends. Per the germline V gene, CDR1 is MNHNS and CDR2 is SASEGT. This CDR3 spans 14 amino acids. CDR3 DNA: TGTGCCAGCAGTGAAATCGGCGGGGGCTATGGCTACACCTTC. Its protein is CASSEIGGGYGYTF.

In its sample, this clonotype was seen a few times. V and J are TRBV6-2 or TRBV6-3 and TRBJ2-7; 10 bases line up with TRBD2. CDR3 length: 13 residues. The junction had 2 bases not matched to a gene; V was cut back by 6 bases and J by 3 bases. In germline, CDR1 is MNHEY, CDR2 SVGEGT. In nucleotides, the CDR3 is TGTGCCAGCAGGGCTAGCGGGGGCTACGAGCAGTACTTC. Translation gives CASRASGGYEQYF.

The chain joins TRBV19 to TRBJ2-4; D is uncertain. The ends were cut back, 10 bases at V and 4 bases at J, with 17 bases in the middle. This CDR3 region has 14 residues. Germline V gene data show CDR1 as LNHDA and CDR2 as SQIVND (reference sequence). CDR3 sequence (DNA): TGTGCCACCCGTGGCGGATGGATGAAAAACATTCAGTACTTC. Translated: CATRGGWMKNIQYF.

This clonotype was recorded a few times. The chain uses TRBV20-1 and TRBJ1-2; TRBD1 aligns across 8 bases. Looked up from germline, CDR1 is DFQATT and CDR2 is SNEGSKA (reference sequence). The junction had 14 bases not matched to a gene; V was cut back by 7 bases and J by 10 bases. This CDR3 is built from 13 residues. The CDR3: CSDRQGFLVAYTF. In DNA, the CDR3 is TGCAGTGACAGACAGGGGTTCCTTGTCGCCTACACCTTC.

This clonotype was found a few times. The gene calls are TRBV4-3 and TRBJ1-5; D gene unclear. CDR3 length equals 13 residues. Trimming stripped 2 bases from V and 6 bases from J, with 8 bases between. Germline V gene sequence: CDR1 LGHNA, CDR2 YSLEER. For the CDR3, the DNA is TGCGCCAGCAGCCAATCTACAGTTCAGCCCCAGCATTTT. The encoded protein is CASSQSTVQPQHF.

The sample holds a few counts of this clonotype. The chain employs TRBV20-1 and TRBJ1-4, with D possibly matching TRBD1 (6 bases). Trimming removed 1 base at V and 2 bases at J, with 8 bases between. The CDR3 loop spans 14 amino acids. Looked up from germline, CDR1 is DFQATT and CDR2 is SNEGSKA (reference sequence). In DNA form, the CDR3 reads TGCAGTGCTAGAGGGGGGGCGACTAATGAAAAACTGTTTTTT. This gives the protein CSARGGATNEKLFF.

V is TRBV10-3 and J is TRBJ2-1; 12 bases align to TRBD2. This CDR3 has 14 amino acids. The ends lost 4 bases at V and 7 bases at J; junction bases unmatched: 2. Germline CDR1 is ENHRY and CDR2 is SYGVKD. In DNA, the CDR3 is TGTGCCATCAGTGGGACTAGCGGGAAGAATGAGCAGTTCTTC. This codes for CAISGTSGKNEQFF.

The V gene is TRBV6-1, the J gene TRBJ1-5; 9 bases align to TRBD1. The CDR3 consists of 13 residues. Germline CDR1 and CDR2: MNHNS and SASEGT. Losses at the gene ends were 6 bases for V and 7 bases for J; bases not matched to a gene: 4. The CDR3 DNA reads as TGTGCCAGCAGGGGACAGGGTGGGCAGCCCCAGCATTTT. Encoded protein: CASRGQGGQPQHF.